This T cell receptor beta chain was sequenced during a study of blood T cell repertoires in COVID-19. About the study: The United States, Italy and Spain supplied acute and convalescent COVID-19 samples. Sources were T cells, B-cell-depleted T cells, or PBMCs; the material itself was cDNA or gDNA.

In the original analysis: Amplified reference gene primers provided the basis for estimating nucleated cell counts. The method was immunoSEQ multiplex PCR; TCRdb's version includes in-frame clones alone and lacks a portion of them. That table is the source of V, J and clone size, and D and trimming were worked out from the DNA. The profile shows about 190,000 clones, approximately 86% of them singletons. Per the germline V gene, CDR1 is MNHNY and CDR2 is SVGAGI (reference sequence). The CDR3 has 11 residues. V lost 6 bases to trimming and J lost 8 bases, with 10 bases between them. V usage is TRBV6-6 and J usage is TRBJ1-1, with D tentatively TRBD1 (5 bases). The sample taken for sequencing was peripheral blood. The source is a man aged 30 to 45 with acute or convalescent COVID-19. CDR3: CASRSGPEAFF. CDR3 coding DNA: TGTGCCAGCAGGTCAGGGCCAGAAGCTTTCTTT.